This TCR beta chain was captured by sequencing in a study of beta chain features in type 1 diabetes. Study-wide points: The study found moderately but significantly shorter TCRB CDR3s in all four CD4+ subsets of Type 1 diabetes patients. TCRB rearrangement may or may not be influenced by HLA type; here this remained unresolved. Cells that show high TCR expression could be over-represented by cDNA sequencing.

CDR3 length: 15 residues. Germline CDR1 reads MDHEN; CDR2 reads SYDVKM. The J segment lost 4 bases and the V segment lost 7 bases, leaving 10 bases of the junction unmatched. Worth noting for this clone: Its target is unknown.

Every isolated RNA sample was fully reverse transcribed, so sequencing captured expressed TCRB transcripts. Generated by immunoSEQ multiplex PCR, the TCRdb table keeps only in-frame clones and is missing some. The sample includes 240,000 or so clones, roughly 21% of them seen just once. CD4+ naive, central memory, regulatory and stem cell-like memory subsets were isolated by sorting on CD45RO/CCR7/CD25/CD127/CD95/CD27. The material sequenced was naive CD4+ T cells from blood. The V call is TRBV28, the J call TRBJ1-2, with 9 bases aligning to TRBD1. The receptor's source is a woman in her forties with type 1 diabetes. The CDR3: CASISGQGYSYGYTF. In DNA form, the CDR3 reads TGTGCCAGCATCAGCGGACAGGGGTACAGCTATGGCTACACCTTC.